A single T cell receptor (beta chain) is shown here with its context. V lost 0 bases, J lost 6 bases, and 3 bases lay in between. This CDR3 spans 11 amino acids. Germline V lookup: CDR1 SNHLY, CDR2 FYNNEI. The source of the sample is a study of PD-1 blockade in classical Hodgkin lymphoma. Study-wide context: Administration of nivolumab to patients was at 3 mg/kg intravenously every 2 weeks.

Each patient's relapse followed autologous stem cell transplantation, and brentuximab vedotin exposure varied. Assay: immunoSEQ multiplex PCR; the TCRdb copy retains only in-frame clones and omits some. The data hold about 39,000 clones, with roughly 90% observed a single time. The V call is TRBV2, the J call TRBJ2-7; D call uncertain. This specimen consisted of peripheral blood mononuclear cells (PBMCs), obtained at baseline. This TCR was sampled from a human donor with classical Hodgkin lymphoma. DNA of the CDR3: TGTGCCAGCAGTGAAGCGGCCGAGCAGTACTTC. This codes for CASSEAAEQYF.